This TCR beta chain was observed in a study of glioma-infiltrating T cells after dendritic cell vaccination. Across the whole study: Monocyte-derived dendritic cells, cultured seven days with IL-4 and GM-CSF, were pulsed with autologous tumor lysate.

The time point is: after dendritic cell vaccination, including at tumor progression/relapse. CDR1 is SGHAT and CDR2 is FQDESV in the germline V gene (reference sequence). The CDR3 extends over 17 amino acids. Trimming pared 5 bases from V and 3 bases from J, leaving 20 bases between. The primer mix had 60 V beta and 13 J beta primers. Clones were sequenced by immunoSEQ multiplex PCR, and TCRdb holds only the in-frame ones, with some missing. This sample yields approximately 46,000 clones, of which 89% are seen a single time; over 4.5% belongs to the top ten. The chain carries TRBV11-1 and TRBJ1-5; tentatively, D is TRBD1 (6 bases). The sample here was blood, taken after dendritic cell vaccination. This clonotype was obtained from a human donor with glioblastoma. This CDR3 is CASSHDRGAAYNQPQHF. For the CDR3, the DNA is TGTGCCAGCAGCCATGATCGGGGGGCCGCCTACAATCAGCCCCAGCATTTT. Supplemented by reference TRBV11-1 and TRBJ1-5, the full variable domain reads EAEVAQSPRYKITEKSQAVAFWCDPISGHATLYWYRQILGQGPELLVQFQDESVVDDSQLPKDRFSAERLKGVDSTLKIQPAELGDSAMYLCASSHDRGAAYNQPQHFGDGTRLSIL.